This TCR delta chain appears in the sequencing data of a study of γδ T cells in repeated Plasmodium falciparum infection. Germline CDR1 and CDR2: GEAIGNYY and EKD. This CDR3 region has 13 residues. This clone was observed a handful of times. TCRdb has a much larger clone's protein, which differs at residue 12 from the translation of this DNA, likely because of a read error; what is shown is the protein translated from the DNA. Gammadelta T cells were flow-sorted from PBMC into Vgamma9/Vdelta2+ and Vdelta2-negative populations for bulk analysis. Each sorted gammadelta sample had TRG and TRD chains sequenced. TCRdb used CATT to re-call clones from the multiplex PCR reads. Here the sample spans 90,000 to 95,000 delta-chain clones, over 0.9% being singletons.

Sequences were obtained from gamma-delta T cells from blood. The sequence was collected from a pool of human donors (malaria-infected and uninfected, not separated). The V gene call reads TRDV2; no J gene was called. The CDR3 bases are TGTGCCTGTGACACCGGATTGGGCTGTAGACTCACCTTT. Translation gives CACDTGLGCRLTF.